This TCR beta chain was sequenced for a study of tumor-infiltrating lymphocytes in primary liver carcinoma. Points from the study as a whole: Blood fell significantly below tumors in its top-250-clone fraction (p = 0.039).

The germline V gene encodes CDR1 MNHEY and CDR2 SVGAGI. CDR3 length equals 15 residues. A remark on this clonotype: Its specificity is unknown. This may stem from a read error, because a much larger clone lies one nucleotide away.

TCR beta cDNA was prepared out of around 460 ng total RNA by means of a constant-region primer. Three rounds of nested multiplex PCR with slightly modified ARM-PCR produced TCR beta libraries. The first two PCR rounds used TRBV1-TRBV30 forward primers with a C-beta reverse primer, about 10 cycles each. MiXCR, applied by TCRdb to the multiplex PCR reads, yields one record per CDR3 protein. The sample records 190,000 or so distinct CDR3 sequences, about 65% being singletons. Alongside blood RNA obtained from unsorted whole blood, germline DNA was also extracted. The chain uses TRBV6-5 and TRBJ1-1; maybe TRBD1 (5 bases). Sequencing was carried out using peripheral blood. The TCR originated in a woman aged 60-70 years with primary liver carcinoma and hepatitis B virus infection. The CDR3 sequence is CVSSGSGILSTEAFF. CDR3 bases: TGTGTCAGCAGCGGCTCAGGGATTCTATCCACTGAAGCTTTCTTT.